The sequence of this T cell receptor (beta chain) was determined in a study of response to subunit inactivated influenza vaccine. Study-wide results and caveats: Each seasonal influenza vaccination, the authors suggested, recruits few new T cells.

This clonotype was detected many times. Antigen: not known. Using its own MiXCR run on the RT-PCR reads, TCRdb lists one record per CDR3 protein. Of 530,000 or so distinct CDR3 sequences listed, about 12% are singletons. The CDR3 extends over 12 amino acids. Trimming removed 3 bases from V and 4 bases from J; junction bases left unmatched: 0. Specimen: PBMCs from blood, collected on the day of vaccination. This receptor was identified in a man between 45 and 60 years old who received an inactivated influenza vaccine. V and J are TRBV12-3 or TRBV12-4 and TRBJ2-7; the match to TRBD2 covers 7 bases. Here the CDR3 reads CASSFGGYEQYF. The CDR3 bases are TGTGCCAGCAGTTTCGGGGGGTACGAGCAGTACTTC.